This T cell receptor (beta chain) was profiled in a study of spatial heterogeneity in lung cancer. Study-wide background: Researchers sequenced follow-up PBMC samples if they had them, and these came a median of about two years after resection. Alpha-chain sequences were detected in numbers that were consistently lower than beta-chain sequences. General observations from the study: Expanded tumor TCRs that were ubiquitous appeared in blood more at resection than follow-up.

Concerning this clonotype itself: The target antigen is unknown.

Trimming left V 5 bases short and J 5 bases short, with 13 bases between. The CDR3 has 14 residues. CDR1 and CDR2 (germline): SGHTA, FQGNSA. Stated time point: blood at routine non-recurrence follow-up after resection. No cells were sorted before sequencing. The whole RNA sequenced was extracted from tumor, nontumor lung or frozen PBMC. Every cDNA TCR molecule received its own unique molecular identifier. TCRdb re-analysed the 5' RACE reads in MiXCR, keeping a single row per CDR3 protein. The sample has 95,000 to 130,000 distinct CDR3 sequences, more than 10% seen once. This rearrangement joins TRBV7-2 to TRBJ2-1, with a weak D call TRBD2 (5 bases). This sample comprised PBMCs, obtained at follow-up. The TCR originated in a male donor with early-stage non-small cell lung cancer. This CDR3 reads CASSPSRGNNEQFF. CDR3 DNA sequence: TGTGCCAGCAGCCCATCTCGGGGAAACAATGAGCAGTTCTTC.